In this sample, the clone carrying this T cell receptor (beta chain) turned up many times. Its specificity is not known. The data stem from a study of human T cells and chemical hapten exposure. Overall study: Slight differences in pooled library volume were the main source of varying TCR yields across samples.

Study-wide findings and caveats: No shift was seen in TCRs above 1 in 1000 frequency with DPC sensitization.

The library tagged individual cDNA molecules with unique molecular identifiers. Authors' analysis steps: Samples held a median of approximately 96,000 TCRs, range about 23,224–700,000. MiXCR, run by TCRdb on the reads, gives a single entry per CDR3 protein. The V and J calls here are based on TCRdb, not the publication. The table lists 120,000 or so distinct CDR3 sequences, 8.5% to 9% of them singletons. This CDR3 spans 16 amino acids. Germline V lookup: CDR1 SGHVS, CDR2 FQNEAQ. V was shortened by 5 bases and J by 4 bases, with 20 bases between the two germline ends. The starting material, unfractionated whole blood, was used for total RNA extraction.

The clonotype originates from a human donor in good health. Some clones in this sample may be carry-over from other donors' samples. The chain joins TRBV7-8 to TRBJ1-1, with D maybe TRBD1 (5 bases). The sample was whole blood. Written as DNA, the CDR3 is TGTGCCAGCAGCGCGGCCGCTGTTAGGGGTGGCACTGAAGCTTTCTTT. Translated, it gives CASSAAAVRGGTEAFF.